The rows below give T cell receptor beta chains drawn from one sample of a study of T-cell memory formation after mild COVID-19. TCRdb ran MiXCR on the 5' RACE reads and lists one entry per CDR3 protein. The data contain under 350,000 distinct CDR3 sequences, 15% to 20% of them seen just once; the ten biggest clones take up roughly 20%. Sequenced input: PBMCs or a T cell subset sorted from them (not recorded which). Receptors were obtained from a man aged 18 to 29 who had mild COVID-19 (a few samples of this study predate the infection). Cell type and time point are not known. CDR3s include the opening cysteine and the closing phenylalanine or tryptophan.

J gene,V gene,CDR3 protein
TRBJ1-5,TRBV4-3,CASSQERLGGQPQHF
TRBJ2-3,TRBV7-2,CASSKIPGQLDTQYF
TRBJ2-3,TRBV12-3/TRBV12-4,CASSLRAGGPADTQYF
TRBJ2-7,TRBV27,CASSQATYEQYF
TRBJ1-2,TRBV12-3/TRBV12-4,CASSFQGGLNYGYTF
TRBJ2-2,TRBV24-1,CATSDPSMGQGGTGELFF
TRBJ1-1,TRBV7-9,CASSLAQGENTEAFF
TRBJ1-4,TRBV20-1,CSARPAGRREKLFF
TRBJ1-6,TRBV7-6,CASSLRTINSPLHF
TRBJ1-1,TRBV7-9,CASSQVVDTEAFF
TRBJ1-2,TRBV27,CASSLTGRPGYTF
TRBJ2-5,TRBV7-2,CASLDYNQETQYF
TRBJ1-2,TRBV4-1,CASSLTDPLLYGYTF
TRBJ2-1,TRBV7-2,CASSLTWRGSYNEQFF
TRBJ2-5,TRBV12-3/TRBV12-4,CASRLSETQYF
TRBJ2-1,TRBV3-1,CASSQSRTSGLYNEQFF
TRBJ2-1,TRBV11-2,CASSSLGGSSYNEQFF
TRBJ1-4,TRBV15,CATSRQGRYEKLFF
TRBJ1-2,TRBV5-1,CASSLDSQGYGYTF
TRBJ2-1,TRBV4-2,CASSQGANSPFF
TRBJ2-7,TRBV4-1,CASSQVQGWYEQYF
TRBJ2-1,TRBV7-2,CASSPNLPGGGTTGYSEQFF